A single sample gave rise to the 26 T cell receptor beta chains below, sequenced in a study of T cell responses to AZD1222 COVID-19 vaccine. This table comes from immunoSEQ multiplex PCR, and its TCRdb copy is limited to in-frame clones, with some not included. This table has tens of thousands of clones, 80% to 90% appearing once. Specimen: peripheral blood, collected 28 days after the second AZD1222 dose. The receptors shown here come from an adult who received the AZD1222 COVID-19 vaccine.

The chain has TRBV4-1 and TRBJ2-7, with D unresolved. V lost 0 bases and J 2 bases, leaving 11 bases between the germline ends. Germline CDR1 is MGHRA and CDR2 is YSYEKL. The CDR3 has 15 amino acids. DNA for the CDR3: TGCGCCAGCAGCCAAGAGTTTACGACCCCCTACGAGCAGTACGTC. Translated, it gives CASSQEFTTPYEQYV.

This clone was detected a few times. This rearrangement joins TRBV6-1 to TRBJ1-4; perhaps TRBD1 as D (5 bases). The length of the CDR3 is 18 residues. V was shortened by 4 bases and J by 0 bases, with 18 bases between the two germline ends. Per germline, CDR1 MNHNS and CDR2 SASEGT. The CDR3 loop reads CASSARTPSGATNEKLFF. CDR3 in DNA: TGTGCCAGCAGTGCCAGGACTCCATCGGGGGCAACTAATGAAAAACTGTTTTTT.

The J gene is TRBJ2-3, the V gene TRBV24-1; D gene unclear. Germline loops: CDR1 KGHDR, CDR2 SFDVKD. The CDR3 covers 15 residues. Trimming left V 0 bases short and J 6 bases short, with 12 bases between. The CDR3 here is CATSDLPPTEDTQYF. The DNA for the CDR3 is TGTGCCACCAGTGATTTGCCTCCCACGGAGGATACGCAGTATTTT.

The chain uses TRBV6-5 and TRBJ2-7, with a tentative D call TRBD1 (6 bases). CDR3 length equals 14 residues. Trimming pared 8 bases from V and 0 bases from J, leaving 14 bases between. Looked up from germline, CDR1 is MNHEY and CDR2 is SVGAGI. Here the CDR3 reads CASDLGTISYEQYF. The CDR3 DNA reads TGTGCCAGCGATCTCGGGACAATCTCCTACGAGCAGTACTTC.

The chain is built from TRBV7-2 and TRBJ1-4; maybe TRBD1 (5 bases). Germline CDR1 SGHTA, CDR2 FQGNSA. Between the trimmed V and J ends, which lost 1 base and 0 bases, there was a span of 18 bases. This CDR3 comprises 19 residues. The CDR3 nucleotides read TGTGCCAGCAGCTTAGATGGGCCAGGGAGGATTCCAACTAATGAAAAACTGTTTTTT. Its translation: CASSLDGPGRIPTNEKLFF.

The chain carries TRBV5-1 and TRBJ2-7; D ambiguous. Germline assignment: CDR1 SGHRS and CDR2 YFSETQ. V lost 0 bases and J 6 bases, leaving 7 bases between the germline ends. The CDR3 covers 12 residues. Here the CDR3 reads CASSLVLCEQYV. The CDR3 DNA reads as TGCGCCAGCAGCTTGGTTTTGTGCGAGCAGTACGTC.

This sequence joins TRBV6-4 and TRBJ1-2; D ambiguous. Germline lookup yields CDR1 MRHNA and CDR2 SNTAGT. The CDR3 has 15 residues. Trimming took 5 bases from V and 3 from J, leaving 16 bases between them. DNA for the CDR3: TGTGCCAGCAGTCCCGCGTGGGGTGGTGACTATGGCTACACCTTC. It is translated as CASSPAWGGDYGYTF.

The rearrangement uses TRBV7-9 and TRBJ2-1, with 8 bases lining up with TRBD2. Germline V gene data show CDR1 as SEHNR and CDR2 as FQNEAQ (reference sequence). The CDR3 covers 16 residues. The V segment lost 5 bases and the J segment 6 bases; nucleotides outside the gene matches: 12. CDR3 protein: CASSPRAAGGGNEQFF. DNA for the CDR3: TGTGCCAGCAGCCCGCGGGCGGCGGGGGGCGGCAATGAGCAGTTCTTC.

This clone appeared a few times. The V call is TRBV6-5, the J call TRBJ2-1, with 8 positions matching TRBD1. The CDR3 has 15 residues. Germline CDR1 MNHEY, CDR2 SVGAGI. Trimming at V came to 6 bases and at J to 1 base, leaving 5 bases not matched to a gene. The DNA of the CDR3 is TGTGCCAGCAGGGTGGACAGGGCATCCTACAATGAGCAGTTCTTC. Its translation: CASRVDRASYNEQFF.

This clone came up once. The chain employs TRBV6-5 and TRBJ2-1, with TRBD2 matching 7 bases. Germline loops: CDR1 MNHEY, CDR2 SVGAGI. The ends lost 0 bases at V and 7 bases at J; junction bases unmatched: 3. CDR3 length equals 14 residues. CDR3 nucleotides: TGTGCCAGCAGTTACTCGCTCGGGAGGAATGAGCAGTTCTTC. Translating gives CASSYSLGRNEQFF.

The gene calls are TRBV24-1 and TRBJ2-1, with 11 bases that match TRBD2. Germline values: CDR1 KGHDR, CDR2 SFDVKD. V was clipped by 4 bases and J by 4 bases; unmatched bases: 5. The length of the CDR3 is 16 residues. CDR3 in amino acids: CATSDYLAGGYNEQFF. DNA of the CDR3: TGTGCCACCAGTGACTATCTAGCGGGGGGTTACAATGAGCAGTTCTTC.

The chain is built from TRBV5-6 and TRBJ2-7; 16 bases are shared with TRBD2. Looked up from germline, CDR1 is SGHDT and CDR2 is YYEEEE. V lost 4 bases to trimming and J lost 2 bases; unmatched junction nucleotides: 6. CDR3 length: 17 amino acids. The CDR3 DNA follows: TGTGCCAGCAGCCTGGGACTAGCGGGAGGGCCCACCTACGAGCAGTACGTC. This codes for CASSLGLAGGPTYEQYV.

The J gene is TRBJ2-4, the V gene TRBV7-3; D could derive from TRBD1 or TRBD2 (5 bases each). V lost 0 bases and J lost 3, with 12 bases in between. The germline gives CDR1 SGHTA, CDR2 FQGTGA. The CDR3 covers 16 residues. CDR3 protein: CASSLTGSGGKNIQYF. DNA of the CDR3: TGTGCCAGCAGCTTAACGGGGAGTGGGGGCAAAAACATTCAGTACTTC.

V usage is TRBV29-1 and J usage is TRBJ2-5; the D is unclear. The ends were cut back, 4 bases at V and 4 bases at J, with 7 bases in the middle. The CDR3 loop spans 11 amino acids. Germline-derived CDR1 and CDR2 are SQVTM and ANQGSEA. CDR3 sequence reads: CSVGSLETQYF. The CDR3 DNA follows: TGCAGCGTTGGGAGTTTAGAGACCCAGTACTTC.

The chain links TRBV4-1 to TRBJ1-2; D not certain. V was clipped by 6 bases and J by 2 bases, with 13 bases between them. Germline-derived CDR1 and CDR2 are MGHRA and YSYEKL. This CDR3 region has 14 residues. The CDR3 region has the DNA TGCGCCAGCAGTTATGGATCTCAGAACTATGGCTACACCTTC. Amino acid sequence: CASSYGSQNYGYTF.

This clone occurred a few times. J is TRBJ1-5 and V is TRBV19; D ambiguous. Germline V gene lookup returns CDR1 LNHDA and CDR2 SQIVND (reference sequence). Trimming removed 5 bases from V and 7 bases from J, with 12 bases in between. This CDR3 spans 13 amino acids. CDR3 protein: CASSGRAAQPQHF. CDR3 nucleotide sequence: TGTGCCAGTAGTGGTAGGGCGGCCCAGCCCCAGCATTTT.

This sequence joins TRBV27 and TRBJ1-2, with D perhaps matching TRBD1 (5 bases). From germline, CDR1 is MNHEY and CDR2 SMNVEV (reference sequence). The CDR3 contains 12 residues. With 5 bases removed from V and 6 bases from J, the gap between germline ends came to 10 bases. The CDR3 nucleotides are TGTGCCAGCAGTCGGGGGGGTAATGGCTACACCTTC. It codes for CASSRGGNGYTF.

For the CDR3, the DNA is TGTGCCAGCAGTTTATTCCCCCGGGTGTTCTTTGGACGCTATACGTCGGGTGAAAAACTGTTTTTT. It translates to CASSLFPRVFFGRYTSGEKLFF. The chain employs TRBV28 and TRBJ1-4; no definite D call. Deletions cut 1 base from V and 7 bases from J, with 34 bases between. Germline V gene data show CDR1 as MDHEN and CDR2 as SYDVKM. The CDR3 contains 22 residues.

This clone was seen a single time. The chain has TRBV6-5 and TRBJ2-1; 13 bases are a match to TRBD2. CDR1 MNHEY and CDR2 SVGAGI come from the germline V gene. Trimming removed 7 bases from V and 4 bases from J; junction bases left unmatched: 4. This CDR3 contains 15 residues. CDR3: CASTSLAGGYNEQFF. CDR3 in DNA: TGTGCCAGCACCTCACTAGCGGGGGGGTACAATGAGCAGTTCTTC.

The J gene is TRBJ1-2, the V gene TRBV9; possible D gene TRBD1, 6 bases. The germline V gene encodes CDR1 SGDLS and CDR2 YYNGEE. The CDR3 has 13 amino acids. V dropped 4 bases and J dropped 4 bases, with 11 bases sitting between them. The CDR3: CASSPGDFYGYTF. The CDR3 DNA follows: TGTGCCAGCAGCCCAGGGGATTTCTATGGCTACACCTTC.

The rearrangement joins TRBV5-4 to TRBJ2-6; a weak D match, TRBD2 (6 bases). V was pared by 3 bases and J by 0 bases, with 10 bases between. Per the germline V gene, CDR1 is SGHNT and CDR2 is YYREEE (reference sequence). The CDR3 has 16 amino acids. The CDR3 region is CASSWGLSSGANVLTF. CDR3 in DNA: TGTGCCAGCAGCTGGGGACTTAGCTCTGGGGCCAACGTCCTGACTTTC.

The chain recombines TRBV7-8 with TRBJ2-7, with D hard to call. CDR3 size: 15 residues. Germline CDR1 SGHVS, CDR2 FQNEAQ. V was shortened by 1 base and J by 9 bases, with 19 bases between the two germline ends. CDR3 sequence (DNA): TGTGCCAGCAGCTTAGTGGCCAGGATACCGACGATGCAGTACTTC. Translating gives CASSLVARIPTMQYF.

The chain employs TRBV3-1 (or the pseudogene TRBV3-2) and TRBJ2-5; 10 positions match TRBD1. CDR1 and CDR2 (germline): LGHDT, YNNKEL (reference sequence). The V gene end was trimmed by 2 bases and the J gene end by 2 bases; junction bases not matched to a gene: 5. The CDR3 contains 16 residues. CDR3 region: CASSQSDRGLQETQYF. Here the CDR3 DNA reads TGTGCCAGCAGCCAATCGGACAGGGGGTTACAAGAGACCCAGTACTTC.

The CDR3: CASSPAQGDTGELFF. The CDR3 DNA follows: TGTGCCAGCTCACCGGCGCAGGGAGACACCGGGGAGCTGTTTTTT. The rearrangement joins TRBV18 to TRBJ2-2; D assignment may be TRBD1 or TRBD2 (5 bases each). Trimming removed 3 bases at V and 3 bases at J, with 11 bases between. CDR3 length equals 15 residues. Germline assignment: CDR1 KGHSH and CDR2 LQKENI. Together with reference TRBV18 and TRBJ2-2, the CDR3 gives the full variable domain: NAGVMQNPRHLVRRRGQEARLRCSPMKGHSHVYWYRQLPEEGLKFMVYLQKENIIDESGMPKERFSAEFPKEGPSILRIQQVVRGDSAAYFCASSPAQGDTGELFFGEGSRLTVL.

This sequence joins TRBV30 and TRBJ2-3; D remains ambiguous. V lost 1 base to trimming and J lost 0 bases, with 11 bases between them. This CDR3 is 15 amino acids long. In germline, CDR1 is GTSNPN, CDR2 SVGIG (reference sequence). CDR3 amino acids: CAWSERLISTDTQYF. DNA for the CDR3: TGTGCCTGGAGTGAGAGGCTAATTAGCACAGATACGCAGTATTTT.

The chain couples TRBV19 to TRBJ1-2; 8 nucleotides match TRBD1. J was trimmed by 5 bases and V by 5 bases; bases with no gene match: 7. Germline V gene lookup returns CDR1 LNHDA and CDR2 SQIVND (reference sequence). This CDR3 has 14 amino acids. The chain's CDR3 is CASSFSGTGYGYTF. The CDR3 DNA reads as TGTGCCAGTAGTTTTTCCGGGACAGGATATGGCTACACCTTC.